The 32 T cell receptor beta chains below all came from one sample that was sequenced in a study of blood T cell repertoires in COVID-19. TCRdb keeps only in-frame clones here, not all; method: immunoSEQ multiplex PCR. The sample lists approximately 140,000 clones, 80% occurring once. Sequenced material: peripheral blood. Receptors were obtained from a man aged 55 to 70 with active or convalescent COVID-19.

The sample holds one count of this clone. The gene calls are TRBV7-2 and TRBJ2-5, with 8 bases identical to TRBD1. CDR1 SGHTA and CDR2 FQGNSA come from the germline V gene. The CDR3 covers 14 residues. V lost 5 bases, J lost 1 base, and 3 bases stayed unmatched. CDR3: CASSKGQAQETQYF. The CDR3 DNA reads TGTGCCAGCAGCAAGGGACAGGCCCAAGAGACCCAGTACTTC.

The sample holds one count of this clone. The chain links TRBV18 to TRBJ1-6; D might be TRBD1 (5 bases). CDR1 KGHSH and CDR2 LQKENI come from the germline V gene. This CDR3 has 18 residues. Trimming cost V 2 bases and J 8 bases, with 22 bases left between them. Here the CDR3 DNA reads TGTGCCAGCTCACCAGAGAGCGGGAGAGGGCCGGGGGATTCACCCCTCCACTTT. Its protein product is CASSPESGRGPGDSPLHF.

Here the CDR3 reads CASSPSLSGGSDEQFF. CDR3 bases: TGCGCCAGCAGCCCCTCCCTTTCGGGAGGCAGCGATGAGCAGTTCTTC. The chain joins TRBV5-1 to TRBJ2-1; TRBD2 matches 7 bases. The ends lost 4 bases at V and 8 bases at J; junction bases unmatched: 15. The CDR3 runs to 16 residues. Per germline, CDR1 SGHRS and CDR2 YFSETQ.

The V call is TRBV4-1, the J call TRBJ1-2; the D is unclear. Germline V gene data show CDR1 as MGHRA and CDR2 as YSYEKL. The V gene lost 2 bases and the J gene lost 2 bases, with 9 bases spanning the gap. CDR3 length: 14 amino acids. CDR3 sequence: CASSQKEGNYGYTF. CDR3 coding DNA: TGCGCCAGCAGCCAAAAAGAGGGAAACTATGGCTACACCTTC.

This clone was seen only a few times. V and J are TRBV3-1 (or the pseudogene TRBV3-2) and TRBJ1-2, with 8 bases matching TRBD1. Germline CDR1 and CDR2: LGHDT and YNNKEL (reference sequence). CDR3 length equals 15 residues. Unmatched junction bases numbered 8, after V lost 4 bases and J lost 4 bases. In DNA, the CDR3 is TGTGCCAGCAGCCCGCAGGGGGCGGACGGCTATGGCTACACCTTC. This gives the protein CASSPQGADGYGYTF.

The rearrangement links TRBV28 to TRBJ2-5; a possible D gene is TRBD2 (6 bases). The length of the CDR3 is 16 residues. CDR1 and CDR2 from the germline V gene are MDHEN and SYDVKM. Deletions cut 5 bases from V and 1 base from J, with 17 bases between. Here the CDR3 reads CASSDQVGGSQETQYF. The CDR3 DNA reads as TGTGCCAGCAGTGACCAGGTGGGGGGATCCCAAGAGACCCAGTACTTC.

The chain joins TRBV6-2 or TRBV6-3 to TRBJ2-1; TRBD1 might be the D (6 bases). Trimming took off 6 bases at V and 0 bases at J, with 18 bases between the two ends. Germline assignment: CDR1 MNHEY and CDR2 SVGEGT. This CDR3 has 17 amino acids. CDR3 in amino acids: CASSSRWTAFSYNEQFF. The CDR3 bases are TGTGCCAGCAGCTCACGTTGGACAGCCTTCTCCTACAATGAGCAGTTCTTC.

The V gene is TRBV18, the J gene TRBJ1-5, with 8 bases fitting TRBD1. In germline, CDR1 is KGHSH, CDR2 LQKENI. CDR3 length equals 14 residues. V gave up 5 bases and J gave up 6 bases; unmatched junction bases: 6. The CDR3 sequence is CASSYQQGAQPQHF. CDR3 DNA sequence: TGTGCCAGCTCATATCAGCAGGGGGCTCAGCCCCAGCATTTT.

The rearrangement links TRBV7-8 to TRBJ2-3, with D possibly matching TRBD1 (5 bases). The CDR3 length is 16 residues. The V and J ends lost 3 bases and 5 bases respectively, with 18 bases between them. CDR1 and CDR2 (germline): SGHVS, FQNEAQ. The CDR3 spells CASSFGLRDAQDTQYF. In DNA form, the CDR3 reads TGTGCCAGCAGCTTCGGCCTCAGGGATGCTCAAGATACGCAGTATTTT.

V and J are TRBV9 and TRBJ2-5; TRBD1 aligns across 8 bases. Germline values: CDR1 SGDLS, CDR2 YYNGEE. The CDR3 totals 15 residues. The V segment lost 2 bases and the J segment 5 bases; nucleotides outside the gene matches: 8. Here the CDR3 DNA reads TGTGCCAGCAGCGTGAGACAGGGGTATGGGGAGACCCAGTACTTC. This codes for CASSVRQGYGETQYF.

The chain links TRBV21-1 to TRBJ2-2; the D call in the table, TRBD2, was not verified against the DNA. TRBV21-1 is termed a pseudogene. CDR3 size: 17 residues. The CDR3 sequence: CASSKVRTSGNTGELFF. The CDR3 nucleotides read TGTGCCAGCAGCAAAGTGAGGACTAGCGGTAACACCGGGGAGCTGTTTTTT.

This clone was observed a single time. This chain connects TRBV27 to TRBJ2-3; D unclear. The CDR3 is 13 residues long. Trimming pared 6 bases from V and 2 bases from J, leaving 9 bases between. Germline values: CDR1 MNHEY, CDR2 SMNVEV (reference sequence). CDR3 residues: CASRLAYTDTQYF. DNA for the CDR3: TGTGCCAGCAGGCTGGCATACACAGATACGCAGTATTTT.

The chain carries TRBV11-1 and TRBJ2-2; TRBD2 might be the D (5 bases). The germline V and J ends were trimmed by 4 bases and 3 bases, with 15 bases remaining between them. Germline loops: CDR1 SGHAT, CDR2 FQDESV (reference sequence). The CDR3 runs to 16 residues. The CDR3 sequence is CASSSLAGLDTGELFF. The CDR3 coding sequence is TGTGCCAGCAGCTCGCTAGCCGGATTGGACACCGGGGAGCTGTTTTTT. Full variable domain (outside the CDR3, taken from reference TRBV11-1 and TRBJ2-2): EAEVAQSPRYKITEKSQAVAFWCDPISGHATLYWYRQILGQGPELLVQFQDESVVDDSQLPKDRFSAERLKGVDSTLKIQPAELGDSAMYLCASSSLAGLDTGELFFGEGSRLTVL.

The DNA for the CDR3 is TGCAGCGGTCGGGACAGGGGGAACACTGAAGCTTTCTTT. It encodes CSGRDRGNTEAFF. V gene TRBV29-1 combines with J gene TRBJ1-1, with TRBD1 matching 10 bases. Germline V gives CDR1 SQVTM, CDR2 ANQGSEA. This CDR3 comprises 13 residues. Losses at the gene ends were 7 bases for V and 1 base for J; bases not matched to a gene: 3.

The V gene is TRBV18, the J gene TRBJ2-5, with D tentatively TRBD2 (6 bases). The CDR3 loop spans 12 amino acids. V was clipped by 3 bases and J by 4 bases, with 6 bases between them. The germline gives CDR1 KGHSH, CDR2 LQKENI. Here the CDR3 reads CASSPGGETQYF. For the CDR3, the DNA is TGTGCCAGCTCACCGGGGGGAGAGACCCAGTACTTC. Full variable domain (missing parts from reference TRBV18 and TRBJ2-5): NAGVMQNPRHLVRRRGQEARLRCSPMKGHSHVYWYRQLPEEGLKFMVYLQKENIIDESGMPKERFSAEFPKEGPSILRIQQVVRGDSAAYFCASSPGGETQYFGPGTRLLVL.

The rearrangement links TRBV6-2 or TRBV6-3 to TRBJ2-2, with 15 nucleotides matching TRBD2. CDR1 and CDR2 from the germline V gene are MNHEY and SVGEGT. V trimming: 6 bases; J trimming: 3 bases; junction bases outside the gene matches: 5. CDR3 length equals 17 residues. DNA for the CDR3: TGTGCCAGCAGCAGGACTAGCGGGAGGGCCTACACCGGGGAGCTGTTTTTT. Translating gives CASSRTSGRAYTGELFF.

This clone was counted between two and nine times. In the same sample, other DNA sequences code for this CDR3. The J gene is TRBJ2-7, the V gene TRBV4-3, with TRBD2 matching 12 bases. CDR3 length equals 15 residues. The germline CDR1 and CDR2 sequences are LGHNA and YSLEER. The junction had 4 bases not matched to a gene; V was cut back by 4 bases and J by 3 bases. CDR3 sequence reads: CASSLRLAGDYEQYF. The CDR3 nucleotides are TGCGCCAGCAGCCTAAGACTAGCGGGGGACTACGAGCAGTACTTC.

The rearrangement joins TRBV6-4 to TRBJ1-2; maybe TRBD1 (6 bases). The ends were cut back, 6 bases at V and 6 bases at J, with 17 bases in the middle. Per the germline V gene, CDR1 is MRHNA and CDR2 is SNTAGT. The CDR3 totals 14 residues. CDR3 amino acids: CASSLGGPEHGYTF. The CDR3, as DNA: TGTGCCAGCAGCCTTGGGGGCCCCGAGCATGGCTACACCTTC.

V usage is TRBV5-1 and J usage is TRBJ2-3, with D possibly TRBD2 on 7 matching bases. This CDR3 comprises 15 residues. The germline V and J ends were trimmed by 6 bases and 3 bases, with 17 bases remaining between them. CDR1 SGHRS and CDR2 YFSETQ come from the germline V gene. The CDR3 region has the DNA TGCGCCAGCAACCCCAGCAGGGGAGGGACAGATACGCAGTATTTT. Translated, it gives CASNPSRGGTDTQYF.

This clone appeared a single time. The chain is built from TRBV2 and TRBJ1-5; 9 nucleotides align to TRBD1. J gave up 4 bases and V 7 bases, and 8 bases lay outside the gene matches. The CDR3 extends over 15 amino acids. Germline CDR1 and CDR2: SNHLY and FYNNEI. The CDR3 loop reads CASTDRDRENQPQHF. In DNA form, the CDR3 reads TGTGCCAGCACGGACAGGGACAGGGAAAATCAGCCCCAGCATTTT. The whole variable domain, remainder taken from reference TRBV2 and TRBJ1-5, is EPEVTQTPSHQVTQMGQEVILRCVPISNHLYFYWYRQILGQKVEFLVSFYNNEISEKSEIFDDQFSVERPDGSNFTLKIRSTKLEDSAMYFCASTDRDRENQPQHFGDGTRLSIL.

The rearrangement uses TRBV30 and TRBJ2-7; D gene ambiguous. This CDR3 is built from 12 residues. Trimming stripped 5 bases from V and 6 bases from J, with 14 bases between. The germline V gene has CDR1 GTSNPN and CDR2 SVGIG (reference sequence). CDR3 nucleotide sequence: TGTGCCTGGGGCGGTCAACCGCGCGAGCAGTACTTC. This gives the protein CAWGGQPREQYF. The complete variable domain, with remaining parts taken from reference TRBV30 and TRBJ2-7, reads SQTIHQWPATLVQPVGSPLSLECTVEGTSNPNLYWYRQAAGRGLQLLFYSVGIGQISSEVPQNLSASRPQDRQFILSSKKLLLSDSGFYLCAWGGQPREQYFGPGTRLTVT.

The chain recombines TRBV29-1 with TRBJ1-2; the match to TRBD1 covers 11 bases. The CDR3 runs 14 residues. V was clipped by 6 bases and J by 2 bases; unmatched bases: 5. Germline V CDR1 and CDR2: SQVTM, ANQGSEA. CDR3: CSVVGQGANYGYTF. CDR3 nucleotides: TGCAGCGTCGTTGGACAGGGGGCCAACTATGGCTACACCTTC. The whole variable domain, filled in from reference TRBV29-1 and TRBJ1-2, reads SAVISQKPSRDICQRGTSLTIQCQVDSQVTMMFWYRQQPGQSLTLIATANQGSEATYESGFVIDKFPISRPNLTFSTLTVSNMSPEDSSIYLCSVVGQGANYGYTFGSGTRLTVV.

The chain joins TRBV10-3 to TRBJ2-2; the D gene is possibly TRBD2 (5 bases). This CDR3 has 12 amino acids. V shed 11 bases and J shed 4 bases, with 11 bases lying between them. Germline V CDR1 and CDR2: ENHRY, SYGVKD. The CDR3 is CASRGLTGELFF. DNA for the CDR3: TGTGCCTCCCGCGGGCTCACCGGGGAGCTGTTTTTT.

The genes are TRBV6-5 and TRBJ2-2, with D perhaps TRBD2 (6 bases). The CDR3 has 14 amino acids. Looked up from germline, CDR1 is MNHEY and CDR2 is SVGAGI. V lost 5 bases and J 6 bases, leaving 13 bases between the germline ends. CDR3 sequence reads: CASSPWASAGELFF. The DNA of the CDR3 is TGTGCCAGCAGTCCCTGGGCTAGCGCCGGGGAGCTGTTTTTT.

V gene TRBV19 combines with J gene TRBJ1-2; tentative D call: TRBD1 (6 bases). From germline, CDR1 is LNHDA and CDR2 SQIVND (reference sequence). Trimming shortened V by 7 bases and J by 6 bases, and 12 bases separated the two germline ends. This CDR3 comprises 12 residues. CDR3 loop: CASTRTEDGYTF. The CDR3, as DNA: TGTGCCAGTACCAGGACAGAGGATGGCTACACCTTC.

This rearrangement joins TRBV5-4 to TRBJ1-2, with 10 bases fitting TRBD1. The CDR3 is 14 amino acids. Germline V lookup: CDR1 SGHNT, CDR2 YYREEE (reference sequence). J was trimmed by 8 bases and V by 4 bases; bases with no gene match: 8. CDR3 sequence reads: CASSLRTGGSGYTF. Here the CDR3 DNA reads TGTGCCAGCAGCCTTCGGACAGGGGGAAGCGGCTACACCTTC.

In regard to this clone: This CDR3 is also generated by other DNA sequences in the sample. J is TRBJ2-7 and V is TRBV5-4; D unresolved. V lost 2 bases and J 3 bases, leaving 9 bases between the germline ends. The germline V gene encodes CDR1 SGHNT and CDR2 YYREEE (reference sequence). The CDR3 spans 13 residues. The CDR3 DNA reads as TGTGCCAGCAGCTTAACGGGTAGCTACGAGCAGTACTTC. It translates to CASSLTGSYEQYF. Looking up the rest from reference TRBV5-4 and TRBJ2-7 gives the full variable domain: ETGVTQSPTHLIKTRGQQVTLRCSSQSGHNTVSWYQQALGQGPQFIFQYYREEENGRGNFPPRFSGLQFPNYSSELNVNALELDDSALYLCASSLTGSYEQYFGPGTRLTVT.

V and J are TRBV7-8 and TRBJ2-7; D not certain. Germline values: CDR1 SGHVS, CDR2 FQNEAQ. The V and J ends lost 0 bases and 0 bases respectively, with 15 bases between them. The CDR3 totals 17 residues. DNA of the CDR3: TGTGCCAGCAGCTTAGCGCTTCAGCGTTTTAGCTCCTACGAGCAGTACTTC. Translating it yields CASSLALQRFSSYEQYF.

Note on this clone: Other nucleotide sequences from this sample produce the same CDR3. This chain links TRBV5-4 with TRBJ1-2; 7 bases are shared with TRBD1. This CDR3 contains 14 residues. Trimming at V came to 2 bases and at J to 3 bases, leaving 4 bases not matched to a gene. Germline loops: CDR1 SGHNT, CDR2 YYREEE (reference sequence). The CDR3 DNA follows: TGTGCCAGCAGCTTAAACAGGGGAGACTATGGCTACACCTTC. It translates to CASSLNRGDYGYTF.

This clone was picked up one time. The CDR3 protein is CASREKRDSYNEQFF. The CDR3 coding sequence is TGTGCCAGCAGGGAGAAGCGGGACTCCTACAATGAGCAGTTCTTC. The V gene is TRBV6-5, the J gene TRBJ2-1, with 7 nucleotides matching TRBD2. Germline V lookup: CDR1 MNHEY, CDR2 SVGAGI. V dropped 6 bases and J dropped 0; count of bases not matched to a gene: 5. The CDR3 sequence is 15 residues long.

The rearrangement uses TRBV4-3 and TRBJ2-2; 8 bases agree with TRBD1. Germline CDR1 LGHNA, CDR2 YSLEER. V shed 4 bases and J 5 bases; nucleotides not matched to a gene: 9. The CDR3 is 16 amino acids. CDR3 in amino acids: CASSLGAGGVTGELFF. CDR3 DNA sequence: TGCGCCAGCAGCCTAGGGGCAGGGGGCGTAACCGGGGAGCTGTTTTTT.

As for this clone: This CDR3 is also generated by other DNA sequences in the sample. This chain links TRBV7-9 with TRBJ2-3; perhaps TRBD2 as D (5 bases). V lost 5 bases to trimming and J lost 0 bases, with 9 bases between them. This CDR3 has 14 amino acids. The germline V gene has CDR1 SEHNR and CDR2 FQNEAQ (reference sequence). The CDR3 is CASSLEGSTDTQYF. The CDR3 DNA is TGTGCCAGCAGCCTCGAGGGAAGCACAGATACGCAGTATTTT.